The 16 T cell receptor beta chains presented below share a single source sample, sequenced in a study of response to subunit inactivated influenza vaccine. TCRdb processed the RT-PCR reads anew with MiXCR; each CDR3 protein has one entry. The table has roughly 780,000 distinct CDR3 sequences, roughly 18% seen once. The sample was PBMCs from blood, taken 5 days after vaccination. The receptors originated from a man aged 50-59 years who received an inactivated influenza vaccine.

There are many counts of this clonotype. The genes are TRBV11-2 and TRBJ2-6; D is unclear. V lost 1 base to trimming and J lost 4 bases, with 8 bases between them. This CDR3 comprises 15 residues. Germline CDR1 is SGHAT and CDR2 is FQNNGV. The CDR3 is CASSLGRSGANVLTF. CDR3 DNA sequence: TGTGCCAGCAGCTTAGGACGGTCCGGGGCCAACGTCCTGACTTTC.

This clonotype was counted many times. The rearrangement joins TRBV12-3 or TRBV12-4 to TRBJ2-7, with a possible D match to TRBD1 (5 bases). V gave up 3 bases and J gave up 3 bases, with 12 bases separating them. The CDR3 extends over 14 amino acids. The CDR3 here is CASSFRGIFYEQYF. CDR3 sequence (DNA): TGTGCCAGCAGTTTTAGGGGTATTTTCTACGAGCAGTACTTC.

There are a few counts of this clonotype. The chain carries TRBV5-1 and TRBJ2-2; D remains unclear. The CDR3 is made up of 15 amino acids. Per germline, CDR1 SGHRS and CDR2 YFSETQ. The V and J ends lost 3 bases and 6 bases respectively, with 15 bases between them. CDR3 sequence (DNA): TGCGCCAGCAGCTCACAGAGTAATGTGGCCGGGGAGCTGTTTTTT. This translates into CASSSQSNVAGELFF.

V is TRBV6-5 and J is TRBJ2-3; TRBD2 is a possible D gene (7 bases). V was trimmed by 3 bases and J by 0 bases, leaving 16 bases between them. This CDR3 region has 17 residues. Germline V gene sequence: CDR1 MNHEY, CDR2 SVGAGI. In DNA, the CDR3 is TGTGCCAGCAGTTATAGGTGGGGGGGGCCAAGCACAGATACGCAGTATTTT. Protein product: CASSYRWGGPSTDTQYF.

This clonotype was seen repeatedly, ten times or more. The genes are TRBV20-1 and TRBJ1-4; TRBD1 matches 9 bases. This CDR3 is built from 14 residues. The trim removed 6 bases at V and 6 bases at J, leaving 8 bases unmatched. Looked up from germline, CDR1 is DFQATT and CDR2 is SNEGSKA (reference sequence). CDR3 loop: CSAGGGTGHEKLFF. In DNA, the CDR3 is TGCAGTGCCGGAGGGGGGACAGGGCATGAAAAACTGTTTTTT.

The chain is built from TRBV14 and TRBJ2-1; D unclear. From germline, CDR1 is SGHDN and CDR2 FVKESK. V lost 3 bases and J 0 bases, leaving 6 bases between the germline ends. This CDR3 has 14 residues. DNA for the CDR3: TGTGCCAGCAGCCAGCCAGACTCCTACAATGAGCAGTTCTTC. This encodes CASSQPDSYNEQFF.

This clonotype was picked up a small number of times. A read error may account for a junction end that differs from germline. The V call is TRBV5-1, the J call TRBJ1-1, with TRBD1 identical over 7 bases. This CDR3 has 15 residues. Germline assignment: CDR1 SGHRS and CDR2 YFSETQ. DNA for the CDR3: TGCGCCAGCACGCTTTCAGATGGGGCCCTGGACAGGCTTCTCTTT. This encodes CASTLSDGALDRLLF.

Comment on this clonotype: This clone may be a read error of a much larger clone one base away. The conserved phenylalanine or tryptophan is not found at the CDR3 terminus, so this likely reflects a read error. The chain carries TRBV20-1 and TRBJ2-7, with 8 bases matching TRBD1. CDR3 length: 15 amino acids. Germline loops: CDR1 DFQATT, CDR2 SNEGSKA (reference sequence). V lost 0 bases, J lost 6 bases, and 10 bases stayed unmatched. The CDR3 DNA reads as TGCAGTGCTAGAGATGGAATGGACAGGGTTTCCGAGCAGTACCTC. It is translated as CSARDGMDRVSEQYL.

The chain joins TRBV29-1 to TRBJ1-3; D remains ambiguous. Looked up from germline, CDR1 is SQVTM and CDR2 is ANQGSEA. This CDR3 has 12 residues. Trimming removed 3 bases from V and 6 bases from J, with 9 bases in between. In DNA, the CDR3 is TGCAGCGTTGAGGCTCAGCCAAACACCATATATTTT. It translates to CSVEAQPNTIYF.

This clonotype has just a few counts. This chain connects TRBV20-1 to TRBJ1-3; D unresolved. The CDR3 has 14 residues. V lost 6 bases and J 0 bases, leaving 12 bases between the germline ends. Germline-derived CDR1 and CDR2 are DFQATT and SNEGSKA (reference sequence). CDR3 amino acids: CSATDRHSGNTIYF. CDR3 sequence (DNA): TGCAGTGCAACGGACCGACACTCTGGAAACACCATATATTTT.

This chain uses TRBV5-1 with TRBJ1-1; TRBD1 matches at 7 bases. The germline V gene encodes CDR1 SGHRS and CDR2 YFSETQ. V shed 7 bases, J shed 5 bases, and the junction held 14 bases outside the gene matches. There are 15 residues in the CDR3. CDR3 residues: CASSEGHTGVTEAFF. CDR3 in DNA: TGCGCCAGCTCCGAGGGGCATACAGGGGTTACTGAAGCTTTCTTT.

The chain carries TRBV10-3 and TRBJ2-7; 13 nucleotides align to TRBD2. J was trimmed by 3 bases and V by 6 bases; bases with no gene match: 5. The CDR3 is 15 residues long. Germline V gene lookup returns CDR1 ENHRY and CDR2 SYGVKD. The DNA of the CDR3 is TGTGCCATCAGAGGACTAGCGGGGGCCAACTACGAGCAGTACTTC. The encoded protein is CAIRGLAGANYEQYF.

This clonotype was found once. The CDR3 DNA reads as TGTGCCAGCAGCGTAGAATATAGCGGGAGACAGTTCTTC. This translates into CASSVEYSGRQFF. The chain is built from TRBV9 and TRBJ2-1, with 9 bases aligning to TRBD2. Germline V CDR1 and CDR2: SGDLS, YYNGEE. The CDR3 consists of 13 residues. The V segment lost 0 bases and the J segment 13 bases; nucleotides outside the gene matches: 5.

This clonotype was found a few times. Here the CDR3 reads CASSQSKPHEQYF. As DNA, the CDR3 is TGTGCCAGCTCTCAATCCAAGCCACACGAGCAGTACTTC. The genes are TRBV18 and TRBJ2-7; D gene uncertain. Germline V gene lookup returns CDR1 KGHSH and CDR2 LQKENI. The CDR3 runs 13 residues. Trimming cost V 6 bases and J 5 bases, with 14 bases left between them.

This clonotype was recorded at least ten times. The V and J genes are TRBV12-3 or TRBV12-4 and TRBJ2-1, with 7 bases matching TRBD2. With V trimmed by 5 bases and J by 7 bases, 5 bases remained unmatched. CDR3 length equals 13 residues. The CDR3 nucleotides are TGTGCCAGCAGTCCCTCCGGGAGGAATGAGCAGTTCTTC. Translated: CASSPSGRNEQFF.

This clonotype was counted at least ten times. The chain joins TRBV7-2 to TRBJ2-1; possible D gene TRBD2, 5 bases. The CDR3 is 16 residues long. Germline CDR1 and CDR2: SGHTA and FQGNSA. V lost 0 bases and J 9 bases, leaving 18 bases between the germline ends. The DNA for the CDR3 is TGTGCCAGCAGCTTAGCGCGGCGGGTGTACAAAGGTGAGCAGTTCTTC. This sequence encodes CASSLARRVYKGEQFF.